Below, 17 T cell receptor beta chains from the same sample are listed, as sequenced in a study of blood T cell repertoires in COVID-19 (dated by TCRdb to 2018 to 2020). Library creation used the immunoSEQ multiplex PCR assay. The immuneACCESS repertoire file appears here via TCRdb, limited to in-frame rearrangements. These files lack a portion of the clones; in checked studies, under half of the deficit traces to unresolved V genes, and the cause of the others is not known. Here the sample has 150,000 to 200,000 clones; roughly four fifths occur a single time. The ten top clones hold around 7.7% of the sample. The sample taken for sequencing was peripheral blood. Receptor source: a man between 35 and 55 years old who had recovered from COVID-19.

This clone was counted a few times. This chain uses TRBV5-1 with TRBJ2-5, with D possibly matching TRBD2 (6 bases). The length of the CDR3 is 15 residues. CDR1 and CDR2 (germline): SGHRS, YFSETQ. V was clipped by 0 bases and J by 1 base, with 10 bases between them. The CDR3 nucleotides are TGCGCCAGCAGCTTGGGGGGTAGCGGCCAAGAGACCCAGTACTTC. It yields the protein CASSLGGSGQETQYF.

The sample holds one count of this clone. The J gene is TRBJ1-2, the V gene TRBV4-2; no clear D gene. Between the trimmed V and J ends, which lost 0 bases and 0 bases, there was a span of 8 bases. This CDR3 has 15 amino acids. Germline values: CDR1 LGHNA, CDR2 YNFKEQ. CDR3 amino acids: CASSQDYRANYGYTF. The DNA for the CDR3 is TGTGCCAGCAGCCAAGACTACAGAGCTAACTATGGCTACACCTTC.

The chain joins TRBV4-3 to TRBJ1-3; a weak D match, TRBD1 (5 bases). The CDR3 sequence is 16 residues long. Looked up from germline, CDR1 is LGHNA and CDR2 is YSLEER. The V gene lost 0 bases and the J gene lost 2 bases, with 11 bases spanning the gap. The CDR3 loop reads CASSQDPSGPGNTIYF. The CDR3 nucleotides are TGCGCCAGCAGCCAAGATCCCTCAGGGCCTGGAAACACCATATATTTT.

The chain recombines TRBV18 with TRBJ2-5, with D tentatively TRBD2 (6 bases). The CDR3 loop spans 16 amino acids. V was trimmed by 2 bases and J by 5 bases, leaving 18 bases between them. Germline-derived CDR1 and CDR2 are KGHSH and LQKENI. CDR3 DNA sequence: TGTGCCAGCTCACCAAGAGCGGAGCGGGTAGTGGAGACCCAGTACTTC. Translation gives CASSPRAERVVETQYF.

The chain's CDR3 is CAISTSGGGDTQYF. The DNA of the CDR3 is TGTGCCATCAGCACTAGCGGGGGCGGGGATACGCAGTATTTT. The chain combines TRBV10-3 with TRBJ2-3, with 11 positions matching TRBD2. Germline trimming cut 6 bases from V and 6 bases from J; bases unmatched to any gene: 5. Per the germline V gene, CDR1 is ENHRY and CDR2 is SYGVKD. The CDR3 runs to 14 residues.

The chain combines TRBV19 with TRBJ2-5, with a possible D match to TRBD2 (6 bases). The CDR3 loop spans 14 amino acids. V dropped 8 bases and J dropped 3 bases, with 16 bases sitting between them. Germline CDR1 LNHDA, CDR2 SQIVND (reference sequence). CDR3 sequence (DNA): TGTGCCAGTTCACGGGACTGGGGGAAAGAGACCCAGTACTTC. This gives the protein CASSRDWGKETQYF.

CDR3 amino acids: CASSLQGLNEKLFF. For the CDR3, the DNA is TGTGCCAGCAGCTTACAGGGCTTAAATGAAAAACTGTTTTTT. The chain has TRBV7-8 and TRBJ1-4, with D possibly being TRBD1 (5 bases). Trimming took off 2 bases at V and 5 bases at J, with 9 bases between the two ends. Germline lookup yields CDR1 SGHVS and CDR2 FQNEAQ. The CDR3 runs 14 residues.

V gene TRBV20-1 combines with J gene TRBJ2-3, with 7 bases identical to TRBD2. Germline CDR1 and CDR2: DFQATT and SNEGSKA (reference sequence). The CDR3 length is 11 residues. CDR3 region: CTAGGTDTQYF. CDR3 bases: TGCACCGCGGGGGGCACAGATACGCAGTATTTT.

The V and J genes are TRBV2 and TRBJ2-1; the match to TRBD2 covers 13 bases. The CDR3 sequence is 15 residues long. V shed 6 bases, J shed 5 bases, and the junction held 4 bases outside the gene matches. The germline gives CDR1 SNHLY, CDR2 FYNNEI. The CDR3, as DNA: TGTGCCAGCAGGACCGGGACTAGCGGGAACAATGAGCAGTTCTTC. It encodes CASRTGTSGNNEQFF.

Only a few counts were recorded for this clone. This chain links TRBV5-6 with TRBJ1-1; TRBD1 agrees at 7 bases. Germline V gene sequence: CDR1 SGHDT, CDR2 YYEEEE. This CDR3 region has 16 residues. V trimming: 0 bases; J trimming: 6 bases; junction bases outside the gene matches: 11. This CDR3 is CASSLGGLEGGAEAFF. In DNA form, the CDR3 reads TGTGCCAGCAGCTTGGGGGGCCTCGAAGGGGGCGCTGAAGCTTTCTTT.

V and J are TRBV4-3 and TRBJ1-4; 7 nucleotides agree with TRBD1. Germline-derived CDR1 and CDR2 are LGHNA and YSLEER. The junction had 5 bases not matched to a gene; V was cut back by 1 base and J by 0 bases. This CDR3 comprises 17 residues. The CDR3 is CASSQGLGGATNEKLFF. The CDR3 nucleotides are TGCGCCAGCAGCCAAGGTCTAGGGGGCGCAACTAATGAAAAACTGTTTTTT.

This clone occurred a few times. DNA for the CDR3: TGTGCCAGCAAGGCAGGCCACAGTTTTGAGCAGTACTTC. Translating gives CASKAGHSFEQYF. This rearrangement joins TRBV25-1 to TRBJ2-7; D not certain. The CDR3 has 13 amino acids. Trimming shortened V by 7 bases and J by 7 bases, and 17 bases separated the two germline ends. Germline CDR1 reads MGHDK; CDR2 reads SYGVNS.

J is TRBJ2-5 and V is TRBV18; maybe TRBD2 (6 bases). The V end was cut by 3 bases, the J end by 0 bases, with 8 bases between. Germline V gene data show CDR1 as KGHSH and CDR2 as LQKENI. The length of the CDR3 is 14 residues. The CDR3 here is CASSPGTYQETQYF. In DNA, the CDR3 is TGTGCCAGCTCACCCGGGACTTACCAAGAGACCCAGTACTTC.

The rearrangement links TRBV6-1 to TRBJ2-4; weak D call: TRBD2 (6 bases). Germline loops: CDR1 MNHNS, CDR2 SASEGT. Trimming took 1 base from V and 7 from J, leaving 17 bases between them. The CDR3 is made up of 16 amino acids. Here the CDR3 reads CASSEGWVGGKNIQYF. In nucleotides, the CDR3 is TGTGCCAGCAGTGAAGGTTGGGTAGGAGGGAAGAACATTCAGTACTTC.

The genes are TRBV10-3 and TRBJ2-7; D not certain. Per the germline V gene, CDR1 is ENHRY and CDR2 is SYGVKD. This CDR3 contains 14 residues. Trimming left V 9 bases short and J 0 bases short, with 15 bases between. The CDR3 DNA reads TGTGCCATGTCGGGTCATCCTCTCTCCTACGAGCAGTACTTC. This sequence encodes CAMSGHPLSYEQYF.

The chain combines TRBV19 with TRBJ1-5; TRBD1 matches at 8 bases. Trimming took 2 bases from V and 4 from J; bases not matched to a gene: 19. Germline-derived CDR1 and CDR2 are LNHDA and SQIVND (reference sequence). The CDR3 spans 20 residues. The CDR3 loop reads CASSISSGQGKVGANQPQHF. DNA of the CDR3: TGTGCCAGTAGTATATCAAGCGGACAGGGAAAAGTCGGGGCTAATCAGCCCCAGCATTTT.

The V gene is TRBV7-6, the J gene TRBJ2-5; the D gene is possibly TRBD2 (6 bases). Germline V lookup: CDR1 SGHVS, CDR2 FNYEAQ. V was trimmed by 5 bases and J by 2 bases, leaving 12 bases between them. The CDR3 has 14 residues. DNA for the CDR3: TGTGCCAGCAGCCAGACTAGGGAGCAAGAGACCCAGTACTTC. Its translation is CASSQTREQETQYF.